The T cell receptor (beta chain) described here comes from a study of T cell repertoires in cytomegalovirus infection. About the research overall: Recently identified HLA-C-restricted CMV epitopes and well-studied HLA-B-restricted CMV epitopes were used by the study.

This CDR3 is 17 amino acids long. In germline, CDR1 is SGHTA, CDR2 FQGTGA. V was trimmed by 2 bases and J by 4 bases, leaving 20 bases between them. TCRdb fed the reads into MiXCR, producing one record per CDR3 protein. The table lists 230,000 or so distinct CDR3 sequences, around 35% of them singletons. This clonotype was recorded a few times. Its antigen is currently unknown. This sample comprised CD8+ T cells from cultured PBMCs, obtained from culture after CMV antigen stimulation. The TCR was taken from a human donor in good health (CMV status not recorded). Some clones in this sample may be carry-over from other donors' samples. The rearrangement uses TRBV7-3 and TRBJ1-2, with a tentative D call TRBD1 (5 bases). CDR3 sequence (DNA): TGTGCCAGCAGCTTACAGGGCGCCAGGGTTTTTTGCTATGGCTACACCTTC. Translating gives CASSLQGARVFCYGYTF.